This T cell receptor beta chain is from a study of neurological immune-mediated disorders. Each TCR transcript was tagged with a 10-nucleotide random UMI during 5'RACE. MiXCR, applied by TCRdb to the 5' RACE reads, yields one record per CDR3 protein. The data hold about 21,000 distinct CDR3 sequences, with approximately 15% observed a single time. By its share, this clonotype is medium-sized. The sample taken for sequencing was CD8+ T cells from blood. The TCR comes from a woman aged 18 to 35 with multiple sclerosis.

Written as DNA, the CDR3 is TGTGCCAGCAGTTTTAGGCCGGACACTGAAGCTTTCTTT. This gives the protein CASSFRPDTEAFF. The V gene is TRBV28, the J gene TRBJ1-1; D call uncertain. This CDR3 region has 13 residues. V was pared by 3 bases and J by 3 bases, with 8 bases between. The V gene's germline CDR1 is MDHEN and CDR2 SYDVKM.